One TCR beta chain is described in this entry. This specimen belongs to a study of shared clonotypes between healthy human individuals. Generated by immunoSEQ multiplex PCR, the TCRdb table keeps only in-frame clones and is missing some. The sample has 2.5 million or so clones, more than 80% seen once. The CDR3 length is 16 residues. J was trimmed by 5 bases and V by 4 bases; bases with no gene match: 7. CDR1 and CDR2 from the germline V gene are SGDLS and YYNGEE. The chain is built from TRBV9 and TRBJ2-2; 11 bases agree with TRBD2. Material: naive CD4+ T cells sorted from blood. Regarding subset: CD45RA+ positively selected. This clonotype originated in a man younger than 35 in good health. CDR3 nucleotides: TGTGCCAGCAGCACCACTAGCGGGGGCCGGACCGGGGAGCTGTTTTTT. It is translated as CASSTTSGGRTGELFF.